This T cell receptor (beta chain) was observed in a study of T cell responses to AZD1222 COVID-19 vaccine. The overall study: Pooled together were second doses at about 4 or about 12 weeks.

Regarding this clone: The antigen remains undetermined.

The CDR3 consists of 12 residues. Per the germline V gene, CDR1 is SGHTS and CDR2 is YDEGEE. The V end was cut by 1 base, the J end by 7 bases, with 8 bases between. Study-level results: Seropositive at baseline were only a handful of AZD1222 recipients. Donors were largely white British and mainly female; clonal diversity was possibly underestimated.

Some clones are missing from TCRdb's copy, which holds only in-frame ones; the method was immunoSEQ multiplex PCR. The repertoire consists of about 140,000 clones, with 80% to 90% occurring once and the leading ten covering more than 1.5%. The source of this sequence is an adult in good health. The input for sequencing was peripheral blood, taken on day 0 of AZD1222 vaccination. The chain combines TRBV5-8 with TRBJ1-2; D uncertain. CDR3 bases: TGTGCCAGCAGCTTGTTCCGGGTTGGCTACACCTTC. Amino acids: CASSLFRVGYTF.